This T cell receptor beta chain stems from a study of T-cell reconstitution after alpha-beta-depleted transplantation in children. The TCRbeta library incorporated unique molecular identifiers. TCRdb reprocessed the PCR reads with MiXCR, giving one entry per CDR3 protein. The repertoire holds about 210,000 distinct CDR3 sequences, with under 20% as singletons. As regards this clonotype: Its antigen is not identified.

Points from the study as a whole: Once a year had passed after transplant, T-cell counts and diversity came mostly from newly produced T cells. Alpha-beta T cells present about two months after transplant were reported to originate from several hundred expanded graft clones.

The germline V and J ends were trimmed by 0 bases and 7 bases, with 12 bases remaining between them. The germline V gene encodes CDR1 LGHNA and CDR2 YSLEER. CDR3 size: 15 residues. The genes are TRBV4-3 and TRBJ2-2; unclear D gene. The source material was PBMCs, mostly from graft donor cells, sampled 360 days after TCRalphabeta/CD19-depleted stem cell transplant. The sequence derives from a male patient between 2 and 10 years old who had a stem cell transplant for acute lymphoblastic leukemia, so the T cells may come from the graft donor. CDR3 DNA sequence: TGCGCCAGCAGCCAAGATCAGACTTTAAGCGGGGAGCTGTTTTTT. Protein: CASSQDQTLSGELFF.